This T cell receptor (beta chain) was sequenced for a study of read filtering for tumor transcriptome and immune sequencing. For the study at large: Mean patient age was 65.9 years, range roughly 45 to 85; 16 to 20 male, roughly 14 female. By R-ISS, stages I, II and III held 8, 16 and 7 patients.

The ends were cut back, 0 bases at V and 2 bases at J, with 12 bases in the middle. The CDR3 is 15 amino acids. CDR1 and CDR2 (germline): DFQATT, SNEGSKA (reference sequence). From roughly 400 ng of RNA, a library with molecular barcoded alpha/delta and beta/gamma adaptors was made. In TCRdb, the reads were re-called with MiXCR into one record per CDR3 protein. The sample includes roughly 68,000 distinct CDR3 sequences, about 15% of them seen just once. The study's findings and limits: RNA-seq captured clonotypes less deeply and reliably than IR-seq.

This clonotype was observed a few times. The antigen remains unidentified. The V and J genes are TRBV20-1 and TRBJ2-3; a weak D match, TRBD1 (6 bases). The clonotype originates from a donor at least 40 years old with multiple myeloma. Sequences were obtained from a population of CD138-negative cells sorted from bone marrow. The CDR3 bases are TGCAGTGCTAGAGACCGGGACACCGCCACAGATACGCAGTATTTT. This sequence encodes CSARDRDTATDTQYF.